This T cell receptor (beta chain) was observed in a study of blood T cell repertoires in COVID-19. Looking at the study overall: Spain, Italy and the United States supplied samples that represented acute and convalescent COVID-19.

A few counts support this clone. Method: immunoSEQ multiplex PCR; TCRdb's copy keeps in-frame clones and lacks some. The repertoire holds about 400,000 clones, with over 85% as singletons. Germline V gives CDR1 MDHEN, CDR2 SYDVKM. The CDR3 is 14 amino acids. V was cut by 6 bases and J by 7 bases, with 13 bases left in between. Everyone who took part was roughly 18 to 90 years old, and they came from 24 US areas. Two negative PCRs, clearance, or symptom resolution had been documented for recovered Cohort 3 donors. The J gene is TRBJ1-6, the V gene TRBV28, with a weak D call TRBD1 (6 bases). This TCR came from a young woman who had recovered from COVID-19. The source material was PBMCs or T cells enriched from blood (not recorded which). The CDR3 is CASRNPGVNSPLHF. CDR3 nucleotides: TGTGCCAGCAGAAATCCAGGGGTAAATTCACCCCTCCACTTT.